These 18 T cell receptor beta chains originate from one sample sequenced in a study of graft-versus-host responses after intestinal transplantation. TCRdb's table, derived via immunoSEQ multiplex PCR, lists solely in-frame clones and lacks some. The table records 100,000 or so clones, approximately 90% of them present only once. No antigen has been assigned to these receptors. The specimen comprised unstimulated CD4+ T cells sorted from spleen or lymph node cells, sampled before intestinal transplant. The receptors shown here come from a human donor who received an intestinal transplant.

This chain links TRBV6-5 with TRBJ1-2; 7 bases agree with TRBD1. V shed 2 bases, J shed 4 bases, and the junction held 7 bases outside the gene matches. CDR3 length: 15 amino acids. Per germline, CDR1 MNHEY and CDR2 SVGAGI. CDR3 nucleotides: TGTGCCAGCAGTTACCCCATGGGACAGTTCTATGGCTACACCTTC. Amino acids: CASSYPMGQFYGYTF.

This chain links TRBV18 with TRBJ1-2, with D maybe TRBD1 (5 bases). The CDR3 extends over 14 amino acids. Trimming left V 5 bases short and J 5 bases short, with 15 bases between. The germline V gene encodes CDR1 KGHSH and CDR2 LQKENI. CDR3 residues: CASSASEGHYGYTF. In DNA, the CDR3 is TGTGCCAGCTCAGCCTCGGAGGGGCATTATGGCTACACCTTC.

The chain joins TRBV27 to TRBJ2-2, with D tentatively TRBD2 (5 bases). CDR1 is MNHEY and CDR2 is SMNVEV in the germline V gene (reference sequence). V was shortened by 4 bases and J by 0 bases, with 12 bases between the two germline ends. The CDR3 totals 16 residues. CDR3 sequence: CASSWTSRPNTGELFF. In nucleotides, the CDR3 is TGTGCCAGCAGTTGGACTTCACGACCGAACACCGGGGAGCTGTTTTTT.

This chain links TRBV4-1 with TRBJ2-3; TRBD2 agrees at 12 bases. V lost 3 bases, J lost 1 base, and 8 bases stayed unmatched. The CDR3 extends over 18 amino acids. CDR1 is MGHRA and CDR2 is YSYEKL in the germline V gene. Here the CDR3 DNA reads TGCGCCAGCAGCCAGGTGGCAGGGACTAGCGGGCGCACAGATACGCAGTATTTT. Encoded protein: CASSQVAGTSGRTDTQYF.

The chain uses TRBV9 and TRBJ1-4; 7 bases agree with TRBD1. Trimming at V came to 2 bases and at J to 5 bases, leaving 9 bases not matched to a gene. The CDR3 contains 16 residues. Per the germline V gene, CDR1 is SGDLS and CDR2 is YYNGEE. The CDR3 spells CASSVGTVPSNEKLFF. In DNA form, the CDR3 reads TGTGCCAGCAGCGTGGGGACAGTCCCCTCAAATGAAAAACTGTTTTTT.

The chain joins TRBV7-8 to TRBJ2-5, with a weak D call TRBD2 (6 bases). The V gene's germline CDR1 is SGHVS and CDR2 FQNEAQ. Trimming left V 0 bases short and J 3 bases short, with 17 bases between. There are 17 residues in the CDR3. For the CDR3, the DNA is TGTGCCAGCAGCTTAGCGGGTGGGAGGCCGGGTAAAGAGACCCAGTACTTC. Amino acids: CASSLAGGRPGKETQYF. Full variable domain (outside the CDR3, taken from reference TRBV7-8 and TRBJ2-5): GAGVSQSPRYKVAKRGQDVALRCDPISGHVSLFWYQQALGQGPEFLTYFQNEAQLDKSGLPSDRFFAERPEGSVSTLKIQRTQQEDSAVYLCASSLAGGRPGKETQYFGPGTRLLVL.

This clone was counted once. The chain joins TRBV10-3 to TRBJ1-5; no firm D call. This CDR3 comprises 14 residues. Trimming removed 0 bases from V and 4 bases from J, with 7 bases in between. Germline CDR1 ENHRY, CDR2 SYGVKD. As DNA, the CDR3 is TGTGCCATCAGTGAGTCCCCTCTAAATCAGCCCCAGCATTTT. It yields the protein CAISESPLNQPQHF.

The chain joins TRBV13 to TRBJ1-4; 10 nucleotides align to TRBD1. Trimming took 6 bases from V and 6 from J; bases not matched to a gene: 4. The germline V gene has CDR1 PRHDT and CDR2 FYEKMQ (reference sequence). The CDR3 covers 14 residues. The CDR3 DNA is TGTGCCAGCAGGCGACAGGGGGCTGATGAAAAACTGTTTTTT. The encoded protein is CASRRQGADEKLFF.

V and J are TRBV6-5 and TRBJ2-5; D might be TRBD2 (6 bases). CDR1 and CDR2 (germline): MNHEY, SVGAGI. The CDR3 runs 14 residues. The V end was cut by 0 bases, the J end by 4 bases, with 9 bases between. The CDR3 DNA reads TGTGCCAGCAGTTACTCTTCTAGCGTAGAGACCCAGTACTTC. Protein product: CASSYSSSVETQYF.

The chain links TRBV6-5 to TRBJ1-4, with TRBD1 matching over 10 bases. V was pared by 6 bases and J by 8 bases, with 6 bases of the junction left unmatched. The CDR3 loop spans 14 amino acids. Germline V gene data show CDR1 as MNHEY and CDR2 as SVGAGI. CDR3 sequence reads: CASRPGTGEEKLFF. The CDR3, as DNA: TGTGCCAGCAGACCCGGGACAGGGGAAGAAAAACTGTTTTTT.

The chain joins TRBV7-9 to TRBJ1-1; unclear D gene. Trimming left V 9 bases short and J 1 base short, with 9 bases between. The CDR3 is 12 amino acids. CDR1 SEHNR and CDR2 FQNEAQ come from the germline V gene (reference sequence). The CDR3 spells CASYEPNTEAFF. The CDR3 DNA follows: TGTGCCAGTTATGAGCCGAACACTGAAGCTTTCTTT.

The chain couples TRBV6-5 to TRBJ1-6; no firm D call. With 0 bases removed from V and 8 bases from J, the gap between germline ends came to 8 bases. CDR1 MNHEY and CDR2 SVGAGI come from the germline V gene. The CDR3 runs to 14 residues. The CDR3 DNA sequence: TGTGCCAGCAGTTACTCGGGCAGTTATTCACCCCTCCACTTT. This translates into CASSYSGSYSPLHF.

Details on this clone: An end of the junction differs from the germline gene, which may be a read error. This sample also contains other DNA sequences that code for the same CDR3. The chain combines TRBV15 with TRBJ2-7; 8 positions match TRBD1. Germline V gene sequence: CDR1 LNHNV, CDR2 YYDKDF (reference sequence). CDR3 size: 14 residues. The CDR3 sequence: CATSSPTGVDEQYF. The CDR3 DNA sequence: TGCGCCACCAGCAGCCCGACAGGGGTGGACGAGCAGTACTTC.

This sequence joins TRBV4-2 and TRBJ2-5; 9 bases line up with TRBD2. V trimming: 1 base; J trimming: 5 bases; junction bases outside the gene matches: 14. There are 18 residues in the CDR3. Germline CDR1 and CDR2: LGHNA and YNFKEQ. CDR3 in DNA: TGTGCCAGCAGCCAAGTTGGGCTAGCGGGAAAAAAGCGGGAGACCCAGTACTTC. Encoded protein: CASSQVGLAGKKRETQYF.

The chain joins TRBV2 to TRBJ2-3; 9 bases agree with TRBD2. CDR1 is SNHLY and CDR2 is FYNNEI in the germline V gene. The CDR3 extends over 14 amino acids. The ends lost 6 bases at V and 9 bases at J; junction bases unmatched: 10. The CDR3: CASSADLAGETQYF. In DNA form, the CDR3 reads TGTGCCAGCAGCGCGGACTTAGCGGGAGAGACGCAGTATTTT.

The chain couples TRBV2 to TRBJ1-5; 9 positions match TRBD1. Germline lookup yields CDR1 SNHLY and CDR2 FYNNEI. J was trimmed by 9 bases and V by 6 bases; bases with no gene match: 15. This CDR3 has 16 residues. The CDR3 loop is CASSRLDRGGTSPQHF. As DNA, the CDR3 is TGTGCCAGCAGCCGACTAGACAGGGGGGGGACATCGCCCCAGCATTTT.

Remarks on this clone: An end of the junction does not agree with germline; a read error may underlie this. V and J are TRBV28 and TRBJ2-1, with D possibly being TRBD1 (6 bases). The germline gives CDR1 MDHEN, CDR2 SYDVKM. The CDR3 has 14 residues. The CDR3 nucleotides are TGTGCCTGCAGCAGGGGAATATCCTACAATGAGCAGTTCTTC. Protein: CACSRGISYNEQFF.

J is TRBJ1-2 and V is TRBV7-9, with 10 bases fitting TRBD1. The CDR3 sequence is 14 residues long. Germline V gives CDR1 SEHNR, CDR2 FQNEAQ (reference sequence). V lost 7 bases, J lost 2 bases, and 4 bases stayed unmatched. The DNA of the CDR3 is TGTGCCAGCAACCTGGACAGGGGGAACTATGGCTACACCTTC. Amino acids: CASNLDRGNYGYTF.